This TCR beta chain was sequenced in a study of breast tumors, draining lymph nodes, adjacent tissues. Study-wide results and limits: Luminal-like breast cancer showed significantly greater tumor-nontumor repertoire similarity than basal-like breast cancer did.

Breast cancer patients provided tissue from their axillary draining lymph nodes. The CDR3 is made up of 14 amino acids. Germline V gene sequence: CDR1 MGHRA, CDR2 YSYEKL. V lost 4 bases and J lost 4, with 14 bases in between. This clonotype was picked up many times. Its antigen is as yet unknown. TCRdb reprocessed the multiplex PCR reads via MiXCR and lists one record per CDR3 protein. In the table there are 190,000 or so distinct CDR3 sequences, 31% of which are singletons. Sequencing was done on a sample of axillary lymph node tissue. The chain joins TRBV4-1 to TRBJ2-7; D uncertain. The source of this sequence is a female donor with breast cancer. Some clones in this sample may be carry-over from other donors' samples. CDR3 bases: TGCGCCAGCAGCCCCCCCCTTGGCCAGTACGAGCAGTACTTC. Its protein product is CASSPPLGQYEQYF.